These 14 T cell receptor beta chains share one sample of origin, sequenced in a study of PD-1 blockade in classical Hodgkin lymphoma. Time point given: cycle 4 day 1 (C4D1), after five to seven weeks of nivolumab. With no exception, relapse followed autologous stem cell transplantation in all patients, and brentuximab vedotin exposure varied. The protocol was immunoSEQ multiplex PCR, while the TCRdb copy is restricted to in-frame clones and leaves out a portion. This sample has tens of thousands of clones, with around 83% found just once. The source material was peripheral blood mononuclear cells (PBMCs), sampled before the fourth cycle of nivolumab. The origin of the receptors is a human donor with classical Hodgkin lymphoma.

The chain recombines TRBV18 with TRBJ2-7, with 7 bases fitting TRBD1. J was trimmed by 6 bases and V by 4 bases; bases with no gene match: 9. The CDR3 is 14 residues long. Germline loops: CDR1 KGHSH, CDR2 LQKENI. In DNA form, the CDR3 reads TGTGCCAGCTCACTTAGGGACAGTGGGTCCGAGCAGTACTTC. This sequence encodes CASSLRDSGSEQYF.

This clone was found a few times. The gene calls are TRBV7-2 and TRBJ2-7; D may be TRBD2 (6 bases). With 4 bases removed from V and 7 bases from J, the gap between germline ends came to 11 bases. Germline V gene sequence: CDR1 SGHTA, CDR2 FQGNSA. This CDR3 is 12 amino acids long. This CDR3 is CASSWSRGEQYF. CDR3 sequence (DNA): TGTGCCAGCAGCTGGTCCCGGGGGGAGCAGTACTTC.

This clone was seen a handful of times. The chain uses TRBV5-6 and TRBJ2-2; the D is unclear. The ends were cut back, 0 bases at V and 1 base at J, with 10 bases in the middle. The germline V gene encodes CDR1 SGHDT and CDR2 YYEEEE. The CDR3 has 16 residues. CDR3 bases: TGTGCCAGCAGCTTGGTGACCCGTGAGAACACCGGGGAGCTGTTTTTT. This translates into CASSLVTRENTGELFF.

The chain has TRBV18 and TRBJ2-5, with TRBD2 identical over 7 bases. The tail of the sequence fits TRBJ2-7 better, so the J call may be wrong. The CDR3 is 14 amino acids. Germline V lookup: CDR1 KGHSH, CDR2 LQKENI. CDR3 bases: TGTGCCAGCTCACTCGGACTAGAAAGCTACGAGCAGTACTTC. It translates to CASSLGLESYEQYF.

The chain has TRBV19 and TRBJ1-1; 8 nucleotides align to TRBD1. The CDR3 covers 16 residues. The V gene's germline CDR1 is LNHDA and CDR2 SQIVND (reference sequence). The V and J ends lost 5 bases and 3 bases, in that order; junction bases with no gene match: 11. CDR3 nucleotide sequence: TGTGCCAGTAGTCGTTCGGGCAGGGGGCCTTACACTGAAGCTTTCTTT. Residues: CASSRSGRGPYTEAFF.

The chain couples TRBV4-3 to TRBJ2-7, with 9 bases aligning to TRBD1. V dropped 2 bases and J dropped 4; count of bases not matched to a gene: 6. Germline V gene sequence: CDR1 LGHNA, CDR2 YSLEER. The CDR3 consists of 15 residues. The CDR3 bases are TGCGCCAGCAGCCAAAAACAGGGGGCTGCTTACGAGCAGTACTTC. Its translation: CASSQKQGAAYEQYF.

The gene calls are TRBV5-1 and TRBJ2-5; a possible D gene is TRBD1 (5 bases). This CDR3 contains 17 residues. Germline V gene lookup returns CDR1 SGHRS and CDR2 YFSETQ. Trimming removed 0 bases from V and 5 bases from J, with 20 bases in between. CDR3: CASSLVGRRGAWETQYF. CDR3 DNA: TGCGCCAGCAGCTTGGTCGGTCGTAGGGGCGCGTGGGAGACCCAGTACTTC.

The chain joins TRBV6-5 to TRBJ2-1; 13 bases are a match to TRBD2. V dropped 6 bases and J dropped 5; count of bases not matched to a gene: 4. The CDR3 extends over 15 amino acids. Per germline, CDR1 MNHEY and CDR2 SVGAGI. CDR3 coding DNA: TGTGCCAGCAGGTGGACTAGCGGGAGCGACAATGAGCAGTTCTTC. Amino acids: CASRWTSGSDNEQFF.

The chain carries TRBV4-3 and TRBJ1-2, with D possibly being TRBD1 (6 bases). Trimming took 0 bases from V and 4 from J, leaving 12 bases between them. Germline V gives CDR1 LGHNA, CDR2 YSLEER. The CDR3 is 15 residues long. CDR3 in amino acids: CASSQDPQGSYGYTF. CDR3 nucleotide sequence: TGCGCCAGCAGCCAAGATCCGCAGGGGAGCTATGGCTACACCTTC.

The chain employs TRBV7-9 and TRBJ2-7, with D possibly TRBD2 on 5 matching bases. Germline V lookup: CDR1 SEHNR, CDR2 FQNEAQ (reference sequence). The CDR3 sequence is 14 residues long. V was shortened by 5 bases and J by 5 bases, with 16 bases between the two germline ends. Written as DNA, the CDR3 is TGTGCCAGCAGCCCGACTCGGAGGTTCAACGAGCAGTACTTC. Translation gives CASSPTRRFNEQYF.

The DNA of the CDR3 is TGTGCCAGTACCCCCTTCACGACAGGGGGCGAGCAGTACTTC. This sequence encodes CASTPFTTGGEQYF. This chain links TRBV19 with TRBJ2-7; 9 bases map to TRBD1. Germline trimming cut 7 bases from V and 6 bases from J; bases unmatched to any gene: 10. The germline V gene has CDR1 LNHDA and CDR2 SQIVND (reference sequence). The CDR3 runs 14 residues.

This clone was observed a handful of times. The genes are TRBV2 and TRBJ1-1; D gene uncertain. Trimming shortened V by 6 bases and J by 1 base, and 9 bases separated the two germline ends. This CDR3 is built from 13 residues. CDR1 SNHLY and CDR2 FYNNEI come from the germline V gene. Here the CDR3 DNA reads TGTGCCAGCAGCTATGACGGGAACACTGAAGCTTTCTTT. It is translated as CASSYDGNTEAFF.

The J gene is TRBJ2-7, the V gene TRBV28, with 10 bases fitting TRBD1. This CDR3 has 15 amino acids. The V gene's germline CDR1 is MDHEN and CDR2 SYDVKM. The V gene end was trimmed by 2 bases and the J gene end by 3 bases; junction bases not matched to a gene: 4. The CDR3 DNA is TGTGCCAGCAGTTTAACCGGGACAGGGGACTACGAGCAGTACTTC. Protein sequence: CASSLTGTGDYEQYF.

CDR3 bases: TGCGCCAGCAGCTTGGGGGGACAGCTAGAGACCCAGTACTTC. Its translation is CASSLGGQLETQYF. This chain joins TRBV5-1 and TRBJ2-5; 7 bases match TRBD1. This CDR3 has 14 amino acids. Looked up from germline, CDR1 is SGHRS and CDR2 is YFSETQ. J gave up 4 bases and V 0 bases, and 3 bases lay outside the gene matches.